The 18 T cell receptor beta chains below come from one sample, sequenced in a study of T cell responses to AZD1222 COVID-19 vaccine. Measured with immunoSEQ multiplex PCR; TCRdb has only the in-frame clones, and not every one. The sample has roughly 150,000 clones, around 90% seen once. Material: peripheral blood, obtained on day 0 of AZD1222 vaccination. Receptors originate from an adult in good health.

DNA of the CDR3: TGTGCCAGTAGTAAGGCTAGCGGGGCCAGCTCTGGGGCCAACGTCCTGACTTTC. It specifies CASSKASGASSGANVLTF. V and J are TRBV19 and TRBJ2-6; 9 nucleotides line up with TRBD2. V was clipped by 4 bases and J by 0 bases; unmatched bases: 7. In germline, CDR1 is LNHDA, CDR2 SQIVND (reference sequence). The CDR3 is made up of 18 amino acids.

This clone is a singleton in its sample. The chain joins TRBV7-7 to TRBJ2-7, with D unresolved. The germline CDR1 and CDR2 sequences are SSHAT and FNYEAQ (reference sequence). The CDR3 extends over 13 amino acids. The V gene lost 2 bases and the J gene lost 3 bases, with 8 bases spanning the gap. The CDR3 DNA follows: TGTGCCAGCAGCTTATTCGAAAGCTACGAGCAGTACTTC. As protein: CASSLFESYEQYF.

The chain combines TRBV5-1 with TRBJ1-3, with 7 bases matching TRBD1. Trimming cost V 2 bases and J 6 bases; bases outside gene matches: 14. Germline assignment: CDR1 SGHRS and CDR2 YFSETQ. This CDR3 is 17 amino acids long. CDR3 sequence reads: CASSLLPTGQVENTIYF. CDR3 sequence (DNA): TGCGCCAGCAGCTTACTACCGACAGGGCAGGTGGAAAACACCATATATTTT.

This chain links TRBV6-5 with TRBJ2-7, with 7 bases lining up with TRBD2. The CDR3 is made up of 12 amino acids. CDR1 MNHEY and CDR2 SVGAGI come from the germline V gene. The CDR3, as DNA: TGTGCAACCCGGGGGGACTCCTACGAGCAGTACTTC. It specifies CATRGDSYEQYF.

The J gene is TRBJ2-3, the V gene TRBV19; the D is unclear. Per the germline V gene, CDR1 is LNHDA and CDR2 is SQIVND (reference sequence). The CDR3 runs 12 residues. With 1 base removed from V and 5 bases from J, the gap between germline ends came to 4 bases. The CDR3 here is CASSIVEDTQYF. The CDR3 DNA reads as TGTGCCAGTAGTATAGTTGAAGATACGCAGTATTTT.

V gene TRBV3-1 (or the pseudogene TRBV3-2) combines with J gene TRBJ1-2; D might be TRBD1 (6 bases). The CDR3 is made up of 14 amino acids. Trimming left V 3 bases short and J 7 bases short, with 15 bases between. Looked up from germline, CDR1 is LGHDT and CDR2 is YNNKEL (reference sequence). The CDR3 bases are TGTGCCAGCAGCCAGCAGACAGGATCAATTGGCTACACCTTC. Translation gives CASSQQTGSIGYTF.

The V gene is TRBV30, the J gene TRBJ1-5, with 9 bases identical to TRBD1. The CDR3 extends over 17 amino acids. Trimming removed 3 bases from V and 0 bases from J; junction bases left unmatched: 9. Per the germline V gene, CDR1 is GTSNPN and CDR2 is SVGIG (reference sequence). The CDR3 bases are TGTGCCTGGAGGAAAGACAGGGGGGTTTATAGCAATCAGCCCCAGCATTTT. Protein sequence: CAWRKDRGVYSNQPQHF.

V is TRBV9 and J is TRBJ2-5; D is unresolved. Trimming stripped 0 bases from V and 4 bases from J, with 4 bases between. The CDR3 runs 12 residues. Germline lookup yields CDR1 SGDLS and CDR2 YYNGEE. CDR3 sequence reads: CASSVEGETQYF. The DNA for the CDR3 is TGTGCCAGCAGCGTAGAGGGAGAGACCCAGTACTTC.

This sequence joins TRBV27 and TRBJ2-5; no clear D gene. V dropped 6 bases and J dropped 5 bases, with 13 bases sitting between them. The CDR3 contains 13 residues. In germline, CDR1 is MNHEY, CDR2 SMNVEV (reference sequence). The CDR3 DNA follows: TGTGCCAGCAGCTTCCACAGTAGGGAGACCCAGTACTTC. Protein product: CASSFHSRETQYF.

Turning to this clone: This CDR3 is also generated by other DNA sequences in the sample. This rearrangement joins TRBV5-1 to TRBJ2-7; D may match TRBD1 or TRBD2 (5 bases each). Between the trimmed V and J ends, which lost 0 bases and 0 bases, there was a span of 7 bases. Looked up from germline, CDR1 is SGHRS and CDR2 is YFSETQ. This CDR3 comprises 14 residues. The CDR3 protein is CASSLAGGSYEQYF. CDR3 coding DNA: TGCGCCAGCAGCTTGGCTGGGGGCTCCTACGAGCAGTACTTC. The whole variable domain, remainder taken from reference TRBV5-1 and TRBJ2-7, is KAGVTQTPRYLIKTRGQQVTLSCSPISGHRSVSWYQQTPGQGLQFLFEYFSETQRNKGNFPGRFSGRQFSNSRSEMNVSTLELGDSALYLCASSLAGGSYEQYFGPGTRLTVT.

This clone was recorded once. The chain couples TRBV28 to TRBJ1-4; 8 bases match TRBD1. This CDR3 region has 16 residues. Unmatched junction bases numbered 9, after V lost 4 bases and J lost 5 bases. Per the germline V gene, CDR1 is MDHEN and CDR2 is SYDVKM. CDR3 bases: TGTGCCAGCAGTTCGGCCAGGGGGCGGTTGAATGAAAAACTGTTTTTT. It encodes CASSSARGRLNEKLFF.

The V gene is TRBV10-3, the J gene TRBJ1-1; D call uncertain. This CDR3 spans 13 amino acids. Per the germline V gene, CDR1 is ENHRY and CDR2 is SYGVKD. The V and J ends lost 10 bases and 4 bases respectively, with 16 bases between them. The chain's CDR3 is CATQEVVSTEAFF. The CDR3 DNA follows: TGTGCCACCCAGGAGGTAGTAAGCACTGAAGCTTTCTTT.

About this clone: The same CDR3 arises from other DNA sequences in this sample as well. This chain joins TRBV6-5 and TRBJ1-2; D uncertain. Germline CDR1 reads MNHEY; CDR2 reads SVGAGI. Trimming stripped 2 bases from V and 5 bases from J, with 9 bases between. This CDR3 contains 13 residues. The CDR3 is CASSYDGLYGYTF. The CDR3 nucleotides read TGTGCCAGCAGTTACGACGGACTTTATGGCTACACCTTC.

V usage is TRBV9 and J usage is TRBJ1-2; 7 bases map to TRBD1. The V gene end was trimmed by 8 bases and the J gene end by 6 bases; junction bases not matched to a gene: 4. CDR3 size: 11 residues. Germline lookup yields CDR1 SGDLS and CDR2 YYNGEE. CDR3 loop: CASRQGHGYTF. The CDR3 DNA is TGTGCCAGTAGACAGGGCCATGGCTACACCTTC. The full variable domain, rest sourced from reference TRBV9 and TRBJ1-2, is DSGVTQTPKHLITATGQRVTLRCSPRSGDLSVYWYQQSLDQGLQFLIQYYNGEERAKGNILERFSAQQFPDLHSELNLSSLELGDSALYFCASRQGHGYTFGSGTRLTVV.

This clone is a singleton in its sample. The genes are TRBV6-2 or TRBV6-3 and TRBJ1-6; weak D call: TRBD1 (5 bases). Germline CDR1 reads MNHEY; CDR2 reads SVGEGT. This CDR3 has 16 residues. V was cut by 6 bases and J by 6 bases, with 18 bases left in between. Here the CDR3 reads CASSFEGEGLNSPLHF. CDR3 coding DNA: TGTGCCAGCAGCTTCGAAGGGGAGGGACTTAATTCACCCCTCCACTTT.

The CDR3 region is CASSPLDANTEAFF. CDR3 in DNA: TGTGCCAGCAGTCCCCTGGATGCGAACACTGAAGCTTTCTTT. The V gene is TRBV28, the J gene TRBJ1-1; D unclear. CDR1 is MDHEN, CDR2 SYDVKM, per germline. V gave up 5 bases and J gave up 1 base, with 11 bases separating them. This CDR3 is built from 14 residues. Full variable domain (outside the CDR3, taken from reference TRBV28 and TRBJ1-1): DVKVTQSSRYLVKRTGEKVFLECVQDMDHENMFWYRQDPGLGLRLIYFSYDVKMKEKGDIPEGYSVSREKKERFSLILESASTNQTSMYLCASSPLDANTEAFFGQGTRLTVV.

The chain joins TRBV30 to TRBJ2-1; D is possibly TRBD1 (6 bases). The germline V and J ends were trimmed by 0 bases and 1 base, with 7 bases remaining between them. This CDR3 spans 14 amino acids. The V gene's germline CDR1 is GTSNPN and CDR2 SVGIG (reference sequence). Written as DNA, the CDR3 is TGTGCCTGGAGTGTAGGGGGTTCCTACAATGAGCAGTTCTTC. As protein: CAWSVGGSYNEQFF.

A single count supports this clone. CDR3 nucleotide sequence: TGTGCCATCCGGGACCCAGGAAGCGCCGGTTATGGCTACACCTTC. Translation gives CAIRDPGSAGYGYTF. This chain joins TRBV10-3 and TRBJ1-2; tentatively, D is TRBD1 (5 bases). The CDR3 extends over 15 amino acids. Germline assignment: CDR1 ENHRY and CDR2 SYGVKD. Trimming took off 8 bases at V and 5 bases at J, with 21 bases between the two ends.